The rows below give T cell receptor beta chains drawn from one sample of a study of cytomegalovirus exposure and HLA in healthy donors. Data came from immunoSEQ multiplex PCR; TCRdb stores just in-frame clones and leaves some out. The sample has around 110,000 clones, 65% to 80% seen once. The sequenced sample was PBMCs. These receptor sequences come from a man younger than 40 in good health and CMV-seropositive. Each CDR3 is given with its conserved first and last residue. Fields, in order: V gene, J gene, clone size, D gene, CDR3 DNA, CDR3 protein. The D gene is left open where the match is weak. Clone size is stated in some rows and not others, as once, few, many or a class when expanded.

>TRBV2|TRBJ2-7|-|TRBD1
TGTGCCAGCACCCAAGAGGCAGGGGGTGTCAACGAGCAGTACTTC
CASTQEAGGVNEQYF
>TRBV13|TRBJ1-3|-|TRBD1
TGTGCCAGCAGCACTGGACAGGGAACCTTGGGAAACACCATATATTTT
CASSTGQGTLGNTIYF
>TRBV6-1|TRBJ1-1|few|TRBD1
TGTGCCAGCAGTGAAGACAGGGGCGCTGAAGCTTTCTTT
CASSEDRGAEAFF
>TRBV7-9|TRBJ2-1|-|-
TGTGCCAGCAGCTCCGGGGACACCTACTACAATGAGCAGTTCTTC
CASSSGDTYYNEQFF
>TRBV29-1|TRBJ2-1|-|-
TGCAGCCCCTCCGTGGCAGGTGGGTTTGAGCAGTTCTTC
CSPSVAGGFEQFF
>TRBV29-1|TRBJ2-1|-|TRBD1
TGCAGCGGCGAACAACCGGGACAGGGCTCCTACAATGAGCAGTTCTTC
CSGEQPGQGSYNEQFF
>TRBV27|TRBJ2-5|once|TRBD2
TGTGCCAGCAGTTTATGGGGGGGTCTTCAAGAGACCCAGTACTTC
CASSLWGGLQETQYF
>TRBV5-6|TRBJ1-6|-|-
TGTGCCAGCAGCTTCGACGTAGCCAGACGGGGGTCACCCCTCCACTTT
CASSFDVARRGSPLHF
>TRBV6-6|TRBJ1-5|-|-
TGTGCCAGCAGGGCTCAGGGCACCTTGGGCAATCAGCCCCAGCATTTT
CASRAQGTLGNQPQHF
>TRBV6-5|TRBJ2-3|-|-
TGTGCCAGCAGTGGAACAGGGTGGAGTACGCAGTATTTT
CASSGTGWSTQYF
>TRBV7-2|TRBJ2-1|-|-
TGTGCCAGCAGTTCCTCCCAGGGTCTTTACAATGAGCAGTTCTTC
CASSSSQGLYNEQFF
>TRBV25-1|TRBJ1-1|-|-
TGTGCCAGCAGTGGTCCGACAGGAGCCCTTGAAGCTTTCTTT
CASSGPTGALEAFF
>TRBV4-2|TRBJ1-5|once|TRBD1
TGTGCCAGCAGCCAAGATGACGAGGGGGCGAATCAGCCCCAGCATTTT
CASSQDDEGANQPQHF
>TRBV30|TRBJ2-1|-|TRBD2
TGTGCCTGGAGTGTCTCTAGCGGGGGGGTTTACAATGAGCAGTTCTTC
CAWSVSSGGVYNEQFF
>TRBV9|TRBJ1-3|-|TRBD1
TGTGCCAGCAGCGTAGAGGGACAGGGCGGAAACACCATATATTTT
CASSVEGQGGNTIYF
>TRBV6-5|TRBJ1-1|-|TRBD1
TGTGCCAGCAGCCAAAGGACAGGGGGCACTGAAGCTTTCTTT
CASSQRTGGTEAFF
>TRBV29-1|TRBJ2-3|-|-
TGCAGCGCTGGACAGTTCACAGATACGCAGTATTTT
CSAGQFTDTQYF
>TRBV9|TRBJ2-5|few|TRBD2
TGTGCCAGCAGCGTAGGTGGGGGGGTGATAGGAGAGACCCAGTACTTC
CASSVGGGVIGETQYF
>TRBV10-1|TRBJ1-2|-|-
TGCGCCAGCAGCTGGCGGTGGCTTGGCTACACCTTC
CASSWRWLGYTF
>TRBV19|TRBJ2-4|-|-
TGTGCCAGTAGTATAGATGCAGGATCAGCCAAAAACATTCAGTACTTC
CASSIDAGSAKNIQYF
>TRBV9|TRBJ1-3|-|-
TGTGCCAGCAGCCCGTTGAGGTCCGGGGTAGCCGGAAACACCATATATTTT
CASSPLRSGVAGNTIYF
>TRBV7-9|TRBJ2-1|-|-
TGTGCCAGCAGCATAAGTACAGCCTACAATGAGCAGTTCTTC
CASSISTAYNEQFF
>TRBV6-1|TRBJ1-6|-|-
TGTGCCAGCAGTGAAGTGGGCCCAGAAGCCCTCCACTTT
CASSEVGPEALHF
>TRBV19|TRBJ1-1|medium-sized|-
TGTGCCAGTAGTGCGGGGGACACCGTGAACACTGAAGCTTTCTTT
CASSAGDTVNTEAFF
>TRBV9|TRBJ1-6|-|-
TGTGCCAGCAGCGTAGGAGGGACTTCTAGTTCACCCCTCCACTTT
CASSVGGTSSSPLHF
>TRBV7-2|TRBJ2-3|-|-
TGTGCCAGCAGCTTAGAGAGGGAATGGACAGATACGCAGTATTTT
CASSLEREWTDTQYF
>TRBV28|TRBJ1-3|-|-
TGTGCCAGCAGTTTTCTCGACAGGAACTCTGGAAACACCATATATTTT
CASSFLDRNSGNTIYF
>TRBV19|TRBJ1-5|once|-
TGTGCCAGTAGTATAGTGATCCTTGGCAGGTATAGCAATCAGCCCCAGCATTTT
CASSIVILGRYSNQPQHF
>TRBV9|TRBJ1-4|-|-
TGTGCCAGCAGCGTAGGCGGGGCAAGAACTAATGAAAAACTGTTTTTT
CASSVGGARTNEKLFF
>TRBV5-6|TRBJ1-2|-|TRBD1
TGTGCCAGCAGCGAATCGCTTAAAGGACAGGGGATGTTTGGCTACACCTTC
CASSESLKGQGMFGYTF
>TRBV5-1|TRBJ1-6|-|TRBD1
TGCGCCAGCAGTTTAGACAGGGTGTATAATTCACCCCTCCACTTT
CASSLDRVYNSPLHF
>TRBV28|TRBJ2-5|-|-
TGTGCCAGCAGTTTCTTGAGGGACCAAGAGACCCAGTACTTC
CASSFLRDQETQYF
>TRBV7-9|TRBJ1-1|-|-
TGTGCCAGCAGCTTAGTGGGGGGTGCTGAAGCTTTCTTT
CASSLVGGAEAFF
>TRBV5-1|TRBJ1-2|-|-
TGCGCCAGCAGCCCTCAACAGGGCATCTATGGCTACACCTTC
CASSPQQGIYGYTF
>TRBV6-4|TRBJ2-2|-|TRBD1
TGTGCCAGCAGTGGGGACAGTGACACCGGGGAGCTGTTTTTT
CASSGDSDTGELFF
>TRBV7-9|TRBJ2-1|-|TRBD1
TGTGCCAGCAGTCCCGGGACAGGGGTCTACAATGAGCAGTTCTTC
CASSPGTGVYNEQFF
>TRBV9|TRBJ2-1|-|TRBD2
TGTGCCAGCAGCGCGGAGGGGACTAGCGGGGGTGCGTGGAATGAGCAGTTCTTC
CASSAEGTSGGAWNEQFF
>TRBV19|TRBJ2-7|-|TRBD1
TGTGCCAGTAGTATTGGGACAGCACGAAACTATCCAACCTACGAGCAGTACTTC
CASSIGTARNYPTYEQYF
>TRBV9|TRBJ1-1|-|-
TGTGCCAGCAGCACCGAGGGAGGGCGGAACACTGAAGCTTTCTTT
CASSTEGGRNTEAFF
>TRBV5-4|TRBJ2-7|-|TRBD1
TGTGCCAGCAGCGTGGACAGGGGGCTATACGAGCAGTACTTC
CASSVDRGLYEQYF
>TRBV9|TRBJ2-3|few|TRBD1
TGTGCCAGCAGCCTGGAGACAGGGCTGAGTCCGTATTTT
CASSLETGLSPYF
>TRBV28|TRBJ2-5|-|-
TGTGCCAGCAGAGGGGGACTATGGGAGGAGACCCAGTACTTC
CASRGGLWEETQYF
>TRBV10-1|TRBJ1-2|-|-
TGCGCCAGCAGCGCAGGGGTGAACTATGGCTACACCTTC
CASSAGVNYGYTF
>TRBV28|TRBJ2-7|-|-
TGTGCCAGCAGTTTAGCAGGGGACTCCTACGAGCAGTACTTC
CASSLAGDSYEQYF
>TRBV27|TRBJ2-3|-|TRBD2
TGTGCCAGCAGTTACACTAAGGGGGCTAGCGGGGTAGTTGATACGCAGTATTTT
CASSYTKGASGVVDTQYF
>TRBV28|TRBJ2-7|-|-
TGTGCCAGCAGCCTCACAGGGTTTGGCGAGCAGTACTTC
CASSLTGFGEQYF
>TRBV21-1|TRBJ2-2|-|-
TGTGCCAGCAGCAAAAGATCTCGCTTAGTTAATCGGGACAAAAACACCGGGGAGCTGTTTTTT
CASSKRSRLVNRDKNTGELFF
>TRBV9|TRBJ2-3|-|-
TGTGCCAGCAGCGTATCGAGGGTTCCCGGAGATACGCAGTATTTT
CASSVSRVPGDTQYF
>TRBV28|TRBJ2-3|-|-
TGTGCCAGCAGTTTTTCCCAAACAGATACGCAGTATTTT
CASSFSQTDTQYF
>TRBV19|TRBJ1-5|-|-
TGTGCCAGTAGTATGAGCAACAATCAGCCCCAGCATTTT
CASSMSNNQPQHF
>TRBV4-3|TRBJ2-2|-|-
TGCGCCAGCAGCCTACAGCCAACCCGGGGGGAGCTGTTTTTT
CASSLQPTRGELFF
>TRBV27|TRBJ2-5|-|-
TGTGCCAGCAGTTTACGGCGGCAAGAGACCCAGTACTTC
CASSLRRQETQYF
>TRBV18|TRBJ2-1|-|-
TGTGCCAGCTCACCTAGGACAGACGTCGATGAGCAGTTCTTC
CASSPRTDVDEQFF
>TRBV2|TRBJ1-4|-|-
TGTGCCAGTCGGCAGGGGCCGACTAATGAAAAACTGTTTTTT
CASRQGPTNEKLFF